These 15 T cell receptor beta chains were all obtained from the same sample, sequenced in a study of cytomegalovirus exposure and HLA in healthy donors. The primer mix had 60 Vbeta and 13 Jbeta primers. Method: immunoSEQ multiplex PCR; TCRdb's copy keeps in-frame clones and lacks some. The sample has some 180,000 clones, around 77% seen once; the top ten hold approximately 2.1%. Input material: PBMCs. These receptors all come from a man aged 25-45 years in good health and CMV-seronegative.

CDR3 coding DNA: TGTGCCAGTAGTGTACTCACCGGGGAGCTGTTTTTT. Protein: CASSVLTGELFF. The chain recombines TRBV19 with TRBJ2-2, with unresolved D. The CDR3 runs to 12 residues. Trimming cost V 5 bases and J 4 bases, with 5 bases left between them. In germline, CDR1 is LNHDA, CDR2 SQIVND (reference sequence).

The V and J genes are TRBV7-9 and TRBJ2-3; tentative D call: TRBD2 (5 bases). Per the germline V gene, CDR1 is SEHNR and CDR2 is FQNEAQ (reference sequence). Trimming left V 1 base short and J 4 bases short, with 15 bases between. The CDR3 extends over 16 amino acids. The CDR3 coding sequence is TGTGCCAGCAGCTTAGGCGGTGGGAGTATCCCAGATACGCAGTATTTT. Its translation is CASSLGGGSIPDTQYF.

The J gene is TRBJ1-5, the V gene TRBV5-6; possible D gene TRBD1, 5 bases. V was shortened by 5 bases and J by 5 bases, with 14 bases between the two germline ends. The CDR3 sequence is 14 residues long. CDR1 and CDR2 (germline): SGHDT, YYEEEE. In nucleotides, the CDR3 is TGTGCCAGCAGATTAACAGGAGCAGATCAGCCCCAGCATTTT. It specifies CASRLTGADQPQHF.

The CDR3 region has the DNA TGCTCCGGGGATAGCGGCACAGATACGCAGTATTTT. Encoded protein: CSGDSGTDTQYF. V usage is TRBV29-1 and J usage is TRBJ2-3, with D maybe TRBD2 (5 bases). The CDR3 spans 12 residues. From germline, CDR1 is SQVTM and CDR2 ANQGSEA.

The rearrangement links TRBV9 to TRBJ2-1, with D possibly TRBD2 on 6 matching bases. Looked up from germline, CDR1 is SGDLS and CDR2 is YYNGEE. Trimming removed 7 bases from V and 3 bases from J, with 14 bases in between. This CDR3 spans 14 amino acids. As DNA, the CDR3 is TGTGCCAGCGGACCCGGGACTCACTACAATGAGCAGTTCTTC. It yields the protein CASGPGTHYNEQFF.

The CDR3 nucleotides read TGTGCCAGCAGCCTATTAAAATTGGGGCGCCGGGAGACCCAGTACTTC. Its translation: CASSLLKLGRRETQYF. The chain recombines TRBV7-9 with TRBJ2-5; D perhaps matches TRBD1 (5 bases). This CDR3 is 16 amino acids long. The germline V gene encodes CDR1 SEHNR and CDR2 FQNEAQ (reference sequence). V lost 5 bases to trimming and J lost 5 bases, with 21 bases between them.

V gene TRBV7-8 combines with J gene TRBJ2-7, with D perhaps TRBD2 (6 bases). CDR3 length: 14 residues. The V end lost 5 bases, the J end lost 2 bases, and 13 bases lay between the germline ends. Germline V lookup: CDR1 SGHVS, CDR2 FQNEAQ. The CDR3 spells CASSPGRGTYEQYF. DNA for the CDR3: TGTGCCAGCAGCCCCGGGAGAGGGACCTACGAGCAGTACTTC.

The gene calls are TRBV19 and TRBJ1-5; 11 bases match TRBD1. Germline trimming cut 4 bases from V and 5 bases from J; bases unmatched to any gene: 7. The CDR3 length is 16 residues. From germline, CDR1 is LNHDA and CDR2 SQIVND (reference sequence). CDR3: CASSRIGQGADQPQHF. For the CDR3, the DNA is TGTGCCAGTAGTAGAATAGGACAGGGGGCGGATCAGCCCCAGCATTTT.

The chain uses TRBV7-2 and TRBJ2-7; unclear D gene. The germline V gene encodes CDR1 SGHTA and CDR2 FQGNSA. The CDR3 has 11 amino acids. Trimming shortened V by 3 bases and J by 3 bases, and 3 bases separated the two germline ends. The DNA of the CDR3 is TGTGCCAGCAGCTTCAACTACGAGCAGTACTTC. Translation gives CASSFNYEQYF.

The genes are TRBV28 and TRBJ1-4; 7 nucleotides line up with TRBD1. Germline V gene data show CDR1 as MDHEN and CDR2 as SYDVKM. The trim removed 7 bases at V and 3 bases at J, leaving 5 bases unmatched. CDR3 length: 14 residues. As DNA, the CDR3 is TGTGCCAGCACTTTGGGGACAGCTAATGAAAAACTGTTTTTT. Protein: CASTLGTANEKLFF.

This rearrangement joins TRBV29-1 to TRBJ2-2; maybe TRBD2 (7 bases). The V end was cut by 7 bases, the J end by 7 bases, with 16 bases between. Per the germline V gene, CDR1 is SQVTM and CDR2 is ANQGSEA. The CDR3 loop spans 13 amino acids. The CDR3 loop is CSAEGGVGGELFF. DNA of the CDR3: TGCAGCGCCGAAGGGGGGGTAGGCGGGGAGCTGTTTTTT.

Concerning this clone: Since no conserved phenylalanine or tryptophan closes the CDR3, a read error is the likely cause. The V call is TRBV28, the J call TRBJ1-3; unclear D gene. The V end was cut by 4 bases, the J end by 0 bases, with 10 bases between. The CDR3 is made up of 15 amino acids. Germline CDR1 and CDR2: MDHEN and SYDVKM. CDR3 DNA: TGTGCCAGCAGTTCAGGACGGGACTCTGGAAACACCATATATCTT. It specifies CASSSGRDSGNTIYL.

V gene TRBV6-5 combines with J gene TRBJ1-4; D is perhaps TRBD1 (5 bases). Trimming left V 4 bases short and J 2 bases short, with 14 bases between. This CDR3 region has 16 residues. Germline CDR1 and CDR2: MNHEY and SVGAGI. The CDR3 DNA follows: TGTGCCAGCAGTTCTCATGGGGGGGGGACTAATGAAAAACTGTTTTTT. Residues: CASSSHGGGTNEKLFF.

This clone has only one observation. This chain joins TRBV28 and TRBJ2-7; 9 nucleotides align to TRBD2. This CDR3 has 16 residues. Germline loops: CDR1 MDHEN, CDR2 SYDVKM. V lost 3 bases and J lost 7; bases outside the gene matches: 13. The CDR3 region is CASSFSTSGLPYEQYF. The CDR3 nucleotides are TGTGCCAGCAGTTTCTCGACTAGCGGACTCCCTTATGAGCAGTACTTC.

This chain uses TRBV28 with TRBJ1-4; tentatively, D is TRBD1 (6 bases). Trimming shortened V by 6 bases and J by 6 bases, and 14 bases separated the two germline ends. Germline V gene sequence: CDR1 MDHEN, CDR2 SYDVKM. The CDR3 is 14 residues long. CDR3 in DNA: TGTGCCAGCAGCAGCGGGACATCCCATGAAAAACTGTTTTTT. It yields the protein CASSSGTSHEKLFF.